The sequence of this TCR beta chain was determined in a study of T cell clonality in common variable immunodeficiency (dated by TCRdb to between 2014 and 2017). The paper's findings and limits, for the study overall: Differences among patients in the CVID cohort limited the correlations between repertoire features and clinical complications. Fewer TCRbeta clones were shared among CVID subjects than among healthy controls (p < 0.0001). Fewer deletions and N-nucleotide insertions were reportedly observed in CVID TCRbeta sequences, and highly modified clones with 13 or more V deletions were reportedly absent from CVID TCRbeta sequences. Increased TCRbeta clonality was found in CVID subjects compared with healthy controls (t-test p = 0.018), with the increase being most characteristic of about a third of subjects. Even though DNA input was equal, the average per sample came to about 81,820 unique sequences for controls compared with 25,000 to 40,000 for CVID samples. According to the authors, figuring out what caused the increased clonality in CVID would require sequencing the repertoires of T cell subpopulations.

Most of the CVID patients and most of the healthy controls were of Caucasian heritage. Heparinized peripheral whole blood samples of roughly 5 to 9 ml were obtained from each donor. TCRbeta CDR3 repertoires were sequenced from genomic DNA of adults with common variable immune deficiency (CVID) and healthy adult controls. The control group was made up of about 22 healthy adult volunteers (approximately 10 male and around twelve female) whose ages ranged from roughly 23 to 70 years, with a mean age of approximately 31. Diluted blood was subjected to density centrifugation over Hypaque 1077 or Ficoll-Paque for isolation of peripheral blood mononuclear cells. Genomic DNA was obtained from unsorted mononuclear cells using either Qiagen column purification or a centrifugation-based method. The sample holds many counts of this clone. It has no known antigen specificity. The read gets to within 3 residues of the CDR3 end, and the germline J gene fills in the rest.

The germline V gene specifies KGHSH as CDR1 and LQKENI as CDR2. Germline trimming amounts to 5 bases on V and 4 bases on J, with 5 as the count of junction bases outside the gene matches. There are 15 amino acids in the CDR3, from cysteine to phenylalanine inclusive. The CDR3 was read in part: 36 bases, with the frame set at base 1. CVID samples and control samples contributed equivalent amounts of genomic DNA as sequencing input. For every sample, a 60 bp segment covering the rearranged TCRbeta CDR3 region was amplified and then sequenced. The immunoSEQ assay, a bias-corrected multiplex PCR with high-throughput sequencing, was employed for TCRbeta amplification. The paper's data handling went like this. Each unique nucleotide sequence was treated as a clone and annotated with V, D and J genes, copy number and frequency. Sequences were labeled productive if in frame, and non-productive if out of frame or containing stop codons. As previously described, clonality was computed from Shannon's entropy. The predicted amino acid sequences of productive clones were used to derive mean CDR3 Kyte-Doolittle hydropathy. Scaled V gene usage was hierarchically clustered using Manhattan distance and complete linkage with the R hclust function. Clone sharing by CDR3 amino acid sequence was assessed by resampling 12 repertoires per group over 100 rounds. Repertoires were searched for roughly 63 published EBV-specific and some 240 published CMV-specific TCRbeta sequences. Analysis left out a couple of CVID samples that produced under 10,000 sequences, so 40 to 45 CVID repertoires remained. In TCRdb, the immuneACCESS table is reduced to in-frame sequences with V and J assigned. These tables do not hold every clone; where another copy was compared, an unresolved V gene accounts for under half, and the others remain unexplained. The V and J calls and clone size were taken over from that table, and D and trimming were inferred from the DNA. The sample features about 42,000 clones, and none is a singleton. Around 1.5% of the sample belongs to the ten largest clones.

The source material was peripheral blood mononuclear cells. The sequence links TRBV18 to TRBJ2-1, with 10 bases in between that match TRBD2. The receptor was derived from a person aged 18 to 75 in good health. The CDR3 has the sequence CASSNLAGVYNEQFF. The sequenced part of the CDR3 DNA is TGTGCCAGCTCAAACCTAGCGGGGGTTTACAATGAG.